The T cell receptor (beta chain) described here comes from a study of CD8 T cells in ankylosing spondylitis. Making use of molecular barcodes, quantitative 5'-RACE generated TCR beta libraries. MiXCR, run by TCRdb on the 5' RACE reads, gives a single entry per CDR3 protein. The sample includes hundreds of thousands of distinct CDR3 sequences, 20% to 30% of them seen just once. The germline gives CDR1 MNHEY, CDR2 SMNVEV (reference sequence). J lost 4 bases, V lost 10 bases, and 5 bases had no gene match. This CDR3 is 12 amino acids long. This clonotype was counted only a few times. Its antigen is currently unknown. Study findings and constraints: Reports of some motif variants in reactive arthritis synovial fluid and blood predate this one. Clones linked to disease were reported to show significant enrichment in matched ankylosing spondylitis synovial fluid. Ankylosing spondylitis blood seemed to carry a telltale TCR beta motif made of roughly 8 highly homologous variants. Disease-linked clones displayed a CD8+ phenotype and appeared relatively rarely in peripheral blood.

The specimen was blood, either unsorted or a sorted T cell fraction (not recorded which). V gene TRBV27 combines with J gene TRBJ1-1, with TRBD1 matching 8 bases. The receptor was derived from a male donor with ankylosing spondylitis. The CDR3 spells CATRGPLTEAFF. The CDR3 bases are TGTGCCACCAGGGGGCCACTCACTGAAGCTTTCTTT.